One and the same sample provided the 32 T cell receptor beta chains below, sequenced in a study of T cells expressing NK-cell markers. Reanalyzing the 5' RACE reads, TCRdb keeps one entry per CDR3 protein, without DNA. This table holds about 150,000 distinct CDR3 sequences. Material: blood T cells: a sorted CD56 or NKG2C T cell subset, CD4+ or CD8+ T cells, or bulk PBMC T cells (not recorded which). The receptors shown here come from a woman aged 45-59 years in good health.

The chain employs TRBV19 and TRBJ2-4; lacking DNA, the TRBD1 call made by TCRdb goes unchecked. Germline loops: CDR1 LNHDA, CDR2 SQIVND (reference sequence). The length of the CDR3 is 15 residues. The CDR3 sequence: CASSTRTDLKNIQYF.

The chain recombines TRBV29-1 with TRBJ2-1. This CDR3 contains 14 residues. Germline CDR1 reads SQVTM; CDR2 reads ANQGSEA. The CDR3 sequence is CSVAWSGSSNEQFF.

The chain combines TRBV10-2 with TRBJ2-5; TCRdb gives TRBD2 as the D gene, but with no DNA this cannot be confirmed. Germline CDR1 and CDR2: WSHSY and SAAADI. There are 15 residues in the CDR3. The CDR3 protein is CASSEGTSGVGTQYF.

This rearrangement joins TRBV4-2 to TRBJ2-5; TCRdb gives TRBD1 as the D gene, but with no DNA this cannot be confirmed. CDR3 length: 15 residues. Germline loops: CDR1 LGHNA, CDR2 YNFKEQ. CDR3 loop: CASSRLDRVQETQYF.

The rearrangement joins TRBV20-1 to TRBJ2-1; TCRdb lists TRBD2, though no DNA is available to test this call. Germline loops: CDR1 DFQATT, CDR2 SNEGSKA (reference sequence). This CDR3 is 14 amino acids long. CDR3 in amino acids: CSAHSSGSLVEQFF.

The J gene is TRBJ2-7, the V gene TRBV25-1. Germline V gene lookup returns CDR1 MGHDK and CDR2 SYGVNS. The CDR3 sequence is 13 residues long. The CDR3: CASSASTPTEQYF.

J is TRBJ2-7 and V is TRBV6-6; TCRdb's assignment of TRBD1 cannot be checked, as there is no DNA. Germline-derived CDR1 and CDR2 are MNHNY and SVGAGI (reference sequence). This CDR3 is 20 amino acids long. CDR3 loop: CASSYPRTGGKTREAYEQYF.

CDR3 residues: CASSLAAANEKLFF. V and J are TRBV27 and TRBJ1-4. The CDR3 spans 14 residues. CDR1 and CDR2 (germline): MNHEY, SMNVEV (reference sequence).

The rearrangement links TRBV6-5 to TRBJ1-5; there is no DNA to check the TCRdb D call of TRBD1. The CDR3 loop spans 14 amino acids. In germline, CDR1 is MNHEY, CDR2 SVGAGI. The CDR3 loop reads CASSYSGGYQPQHF.

This chain links TRBV4-1 with TRBJ2-7; TCRdb's D gene call, TRBD2, goes unchecked for lack of DNA. The CDR3 is made up of 15 amino acids. Germline V lookup: CDR1 MGHRA, CDR2 YSYEKL. The CDR3: CASSQGLARAYEQYF.

This chain joins TRBV2 and TRBJ2-5. The length of the CDR3 is 13 residues. Germline-derived CDR1 and CDR2 are SNHLY and FYNNEI. The CDR3 protein is CANRVDGQETQYF.

The genes are TRBV29-1 and TRBJ2-7; the TCRdb call, TRBD1, lacks DNA for checking. Germline V lookup: CDR1 SQVTM, CDR2 ANQGSEA. This CDR3 is 13 amino acids long. CDR3 sequence reads: CSARDPGRYEQYF.

This rearrangement joins TRBV10-1 to TRBJ2-1; TCRdb's D call, TRBD2, is unchecked because there is no DNA. This CDR3 region has 16 residues. Per the germline V gene, CDR1 is WNHNN and CDR2 is SYGVQD (reference sequence). Here the CDR3 reads CASSEETGGIYNEQFF.

This chain links TRBV27 with TRBJ2-7; TCRdb outputs TRBD2, but without DNA this stays unchecked. Per germline, CDR1 MNHEY and CDR2 SMNVEV (reference sequence). The CDR3 sequence is 13 residues long. The CDR3 sequence: CASSLNKLDEQYF.

The rearrangement joins TRBV15 to TRBJ2-3. In germline, CDR1 is LNHNV, CDR2 YYDKDF (reference sequence). The CDR3 consists of 15 residues. The CDR3 loop reads CATSPHPRTGDTQYF. The full variable domain, completed using reference TRBV15 and TRBJ2-3, is DAMVIQNPRYQVTQFGKPVTLSCSQTLNHNVMYWYQQKSSQAPKLLFHYYDKDFNNEADTPDNFQSRRPNTSFCFLDIRSPGLGDTAMYLCATSPHPRTGDTQYFGPGTRLTVL.

The rearrangement uses TRBV27 and TRBJ2-5; without DNA, the TCRdb call of TRBD2 cannot be checked. Germline V gene lookup returns CDR1 MNHEY and CDR2 SMNVEV (reference sequence). The CDR3 is 13 residues long. The CDR3 sequence is CASTAGGKETQYF.

The genes are TRBV12-3 or TRBV12-4 and TRBJ2-3. This CDR3 has 11 residues. CDR3 region: CASSQGDTQYF.

The J gene is TRBJ2-2, the V gene TRBV10-1. This CDR3 contains 14 residues. Germline V gene lookup returns CDR1 WNHNN and CDR2 SYGVQD (reference sequence). The CDR3 loop reads CASSESQETGELFF.

The rearrangement links TRBV27 to TRBJ1-5; TCRdb lists TRBD1, though no DNA is available to test this call. The CDR3 runs 15 residues. The germline V gene has CDR1 MNHEY and CDR2 SMNVEV (reference sequence). This CDR3 is CASSPHRGSNQPQHF.

This CDR3 reads CSARDRQGYYEQYF. The chain recombines TRBV20-1 with TRBJ2-7; the D call of TRBD1 rests on TCRdb alone, since no DNA is present to check it. CDR3 length: 14 amino acids. In germline, CDR1 is DFQATT, CDR2 SNEGSKA (reference sequence).

The rearrangement uses TRBV7-9 and TRBJ2-2; TCRdb designates TRBD2, a call that cannot be tested without DNA. CDR3 length: 14 amino acids. The germline gives CDR1 SEHNR, CDR2 FQNEAQ (reference sequence). The CDR3 is CASSLYGETGELFF.

V and J are TRBV20-1 and TRBJ2-1; TCRdb reports TRBD1, a call that lacks DNA to check it against. The CDR3 runs 14 residues. CDR1 and CDR2 from the germline V gene are DFQATT and SNEGSKA (reference sequence). The CDR3 loop reads CSARGQGSYNEQFF.

The CDR3 region is CASSAGGPDYEQYF. The V and J genes are TRBV6-1 and TRBJ2-7; the D call from TCRdb, TRBD2, cannot be confirmed without DNA. Germline loops: CDR1 MNHNS, CDR2 SASEGT. This CDR3 has 14 residues.

The chain uses TRBV4-2 and TRBJ1-1. CDR3 length equals 15 residues. Germline values: CDR1 LGHNA, CDR2 YNFKEQ. The CDR3 reads CASSPSFIAATEAFF.

The chain links TRBV27 to TRBJ2-5; TCRdb returns TRBD2, unconfirmable since there is no DNA. CDR1 and CDR2 (germline): MNHEY, SMNVEV (reference sequence). This CDR3 is 16 amino acids long. CDR3 sequence reads: CASSLLGGGHQETQYF.

This CDR3 reads CATSEAPGVTEAFF. The chain recombines TRBV2 with TRBJ1-1. This CDR3 has 14 amino acids. The V gene's germline CDR1 is SNHLY and CDR2 FYNNEI.

The chain couples TRBV15 to TRBJ2-3; TCRdb selects TRBD1, and the lack of DNA leaves this call unchecked. Germline assignment: CDR1 LNHNV and CDR2 YYDKDF (reference sequence). The CDR3 covers 15 residues. The CDR3 here is CATSRVGTTTDTQYF.

The chain links TRBV5-8 to TRBJ2-1; the TCRdb call, TRBD2, lacks DNA for checking. CDR1 is SGHTS and CDR2 is YDEGEE in the germline V gene. The CDR3 runs to 15 residues. This CDR3 reads CASSLRTSEYNEQFF.

The chain joins TRBV5-1 to TRBJ2-1. Per germline, CDR1 SGHRS and CDR2 YFSETQ. The CDR3 covers 15 residues. CDR3: CASSLARTTYNEQFF.

The J gene is TRBJ1-1, the V gene TRBV7-6. The germline CDR1 and CDR2 sequences are SGHVS and FNYEAQ. The CDR3 contains 15 residues. Here the CDR3 reads CASSLEVGESYKAFF.

The V call is TRBV7-6, the J call TRBJ2-2; TCRdb names TRBD1, which stays unverified in the absence of DNA. The germline V gene has CDR1 SGHVS and CDR2 FNYEAQ. CDR3 length equals 15 residues. This chain's CDR3 is CAFGARDSSTGELFF.

The J gene is TRBJ2-1, the V gene TRBV29-1; TCRdb calls TRBD1, which cannot be checked without DNA. There are 12 residues in the CDR3. Germline CDR1 reads SQVTM; CDR2 reads ANQGSEA. The CDR3 spells CSVDLGVNEQFF.